This T cell receptor beta chain is from a study of T-cell reconstitution after alpha-beta-depleted transplantation in children. It was with unique molecular identifiers that the TCRbeta library was prepared. TCRdb fed the PCR reads into MiXCR, producing one record per CDR3 protein. The profile shows roughly 220,000 distinct CDR3 sequences, 7.5% to 10% of them singletons. Germline assignment: CDR1 SEHNR and CDR2 FQNEAQ (reference sequence). V was pared by 3 bases and J by 9 bases, with 9 bases between. The CDR3 runs to 12 residues. Many counts were recorded for this clonotype. The rearrangement uses TRBV7-9 and TRBJ1-5, with D perhaps matching TRBD1 (5 bases). Specimen: PBMCs from the stem cell graft donor, collected from the stem cell graft. This receptor was taken from a human donor who donated a stem cell graft to a child with SCID. In DNA, the CDR3 is TGTGCCAGCAGCTTGGGGGGACGGCCCCAGCATTTT. It encodes CASSLGGRPQHF.